The 8 T cell receptor beta chains presented below share a single source sample, sequenced in a study of shared clonotypes between healthy human individuals. CD45RO negativity and positive selection for CCR7 defined naive CD8 cells, a population that excluded terminally differentiated effector memory CD45RA+ cells. Sequencing was performed with immunoSEQ multiplex PCR; in TCRdb, only in-frame clones are kept and a portion is missing. The repertoire holds millions of clones, with roughly 94% as singletons. The sample taken for sequencing was naive CD8+ T cells sorted from blood. The receptors shown here come from a man between 18 and 29 years old in good health.

The chain has TRBV4-1 and TRBJ1-4; TRBD1 agrees at 8 bases. The ends lost 2 bases at V and 6 bases at J; junction bases unmatched: 8. This CDR3 is built from 16 residues. Germline V gene sequence: CDR1 MGHRA, CDR2 YSYEKL. CDR3 amino acids: CASSQLRDRPDEKLFF. The CDR3, as DNA: TGCGCCAGCAGCCAACTGAGGGACAGGCCAGATGAAAAACTGTTTTTT.

The chain employs TRBV27 and TRBJ1-1; D gene uncertain. V gave up 0 bases and J gave up 0 bases, with 8 bases separating them. The CDR3 has 15 residues. CDR1 is MNHEY, CDR2 SMNVEV, per germline (reference sequence). The CDR3 nucleotides read TGTGCCAGCAGTTTATCCAGGAGCATGAACACTGAAGCTTTCTTT. Amino acids: CASSLSRSMNTEAFF.

This rearrangement joins TRBV4-1 to TRBJ2-7; 7 bases fit TRBD1. CDR1 MGHRA and CDR2 YSYEKL come from the germline V gene. This CDR3 spans 15 amino acids. J lost 2 bases, V lost 4 bases, and 8 bases had no gene match. CDR3 nucleotide sequence: TGCGCCAGCAGCCTTAGACAGGGCACGACCTACGAGCAGTACTTC. It yields the protein CASSLRQGTTYEQYF.

V gene TRBV27 combines with J gene TRBJ2-7, with TRBD1 matching over 9 bases. This CDR3 comprises 13 residues. Germline V CDR1 and CDR2: MNHEY, SMNVEV (reference sequence). With V trimmed by 4 bases and J by 5 bases, 3 bases remained unmatched. The chain's CDR3 is CASSWTGADEQYF. Here the CDR3 DNA reads TGTGCCAGCAGTTGGACAGGGGCCGACGAGCAGTACTTC.

This clone was detected only a few times. This chain joins TRBV15 and TRBJ2-3; 7 bases map to TRBD2. The J segment lost 3 bases and the V segment lost 0 bases, leaving 3 bases of the junction unmatched. Germline CDR1 LNHNV, CDR2 YYDKDF (reference sequence). The CDR3 is 15 residues long. CDR3 nucleotide sequence: TGTGCCACCAGCAGAGAACTAGCGACAACAGATACGCAGTATTTT. Protein: CATSRELATTDTQYF. Filled out from reference TRBV15 and TRBJ2-3, the complete variable domain reads DAMVIQNPRYQVTQFGKPVTLSCSQTLNHNVMYWYQQKSSQAPKLLFHYYDKDFNNEADTPDNFQSRRPNTSFCFLDIRSPGLGDTAMYLCATSRELATTDTQYFGPGTRLTVL.

The V call is TRBV6-5, the J call TRBJ1-1, with D possibly matching TRBD1 (5 bases). The V end lost 2 bases, the J end lost 3 bases, and 13 bases lay between the germline ends. The germline V gene encodes CDR1 MNHEY and CDR2 SVGAGI. The CDR3 totals 15 residues. In DNA, the CDR3 is TGTGCCAGCAGTTACACTCTCGACAGAGACACTGAAGCTTTCTTT. Its protein product is CASSYTLDRDTEAFF.

This chain uses TRBV7-2 with TRBJ1-4; 8 bases align to TRBD1. The CDR3 sequence is 14 residues long. Germline loops: CDR1 SGHTA, CDR2 FQGNSA. Unmatched junction bases numbered 4, after V lost 3 bases and J lost 7 bases. The CDR3 nucleotides read TGTGCCAGCAGCTTGGACAGGGAGGGTGAAAAACTGTTTTTT. It codes for CASSLDREGEKLFF.

This clone has a single count. This chain connects TRBV19 to TRBJ2-3; D unclear. The germline V gene has CDR1 LNHDA and CDR2 SQIVND (reference sequence). Trimming removed 3 bases from V and 7 bases from J, with 5 bases in between. This CDR3 contains 11 residues. The CDR3 DNA reads TGTGCCAGTAGTATGGCGTATACGCAGTATTTT. Its translation is CASSMAYTQYF. The full variable domain, rest sourced from reference TRBV19 and TRBJ2-3, is DGGITQSPKYLFRKEGQNVTLSCEQNLNHDAMYWYRQDPGQGLRLIYYSQIVNDFQKGDIAEGYSVSREKKESFPLTVTSAQKNPTAFYLCASSMAYTQYFGPGTRLTVL.